This TCR beta chain was captured in a study of TIL therapy for anti-PD-1-resistant metastatic lung cancer. As for the study in general: A handful of tumors were EGFR-mutant and two were ALK-rearranged. By whole-exome sequencing, median non-synonymous tumor mutation burden was more than 1.2 mutations per megabase.

Germline assignment: CDR1 MNHEY and CDR2 SVGEGT. CDR3 length: 15 residues. The V gene lost 6 bases and the J gene lost 1 base, with 13 bases spanning the gap. The immunoSEQ assay was v3. Some clones are missing from TCRdb's copy, which holds only in-frame ones; the method was immunoSEQ multiplex PCR. In the table there are about 95,000 clones, 55% to 75% of which are singletons. The time point denotes: pre-treatment sample, taken before nivolumab and TIL therapy. Pleural nodules or supraclavicular lymph nodes made up most of the excised metastases sampled. Progressing patients received lymphodepletion, expanded TIL infusion and IL-2. Patients were adults with stage 4 NSCLC.

Here the sequenced sample was tumor tissue, taken at baseline. The clonotype comes from a person aged 25 to 85 with non-small cell lung cancer. V gene TRBV6-2 or TRBV6-3 combines with J gene TRBJ1-5, with D unclear. The CDR3: CASSPLGRSNQPQHF. The CDR3 DNA reads as TGTGCCAGCAGCCCCCTCGGAAGGAGCAATCAGCCCCAGCATTTT.